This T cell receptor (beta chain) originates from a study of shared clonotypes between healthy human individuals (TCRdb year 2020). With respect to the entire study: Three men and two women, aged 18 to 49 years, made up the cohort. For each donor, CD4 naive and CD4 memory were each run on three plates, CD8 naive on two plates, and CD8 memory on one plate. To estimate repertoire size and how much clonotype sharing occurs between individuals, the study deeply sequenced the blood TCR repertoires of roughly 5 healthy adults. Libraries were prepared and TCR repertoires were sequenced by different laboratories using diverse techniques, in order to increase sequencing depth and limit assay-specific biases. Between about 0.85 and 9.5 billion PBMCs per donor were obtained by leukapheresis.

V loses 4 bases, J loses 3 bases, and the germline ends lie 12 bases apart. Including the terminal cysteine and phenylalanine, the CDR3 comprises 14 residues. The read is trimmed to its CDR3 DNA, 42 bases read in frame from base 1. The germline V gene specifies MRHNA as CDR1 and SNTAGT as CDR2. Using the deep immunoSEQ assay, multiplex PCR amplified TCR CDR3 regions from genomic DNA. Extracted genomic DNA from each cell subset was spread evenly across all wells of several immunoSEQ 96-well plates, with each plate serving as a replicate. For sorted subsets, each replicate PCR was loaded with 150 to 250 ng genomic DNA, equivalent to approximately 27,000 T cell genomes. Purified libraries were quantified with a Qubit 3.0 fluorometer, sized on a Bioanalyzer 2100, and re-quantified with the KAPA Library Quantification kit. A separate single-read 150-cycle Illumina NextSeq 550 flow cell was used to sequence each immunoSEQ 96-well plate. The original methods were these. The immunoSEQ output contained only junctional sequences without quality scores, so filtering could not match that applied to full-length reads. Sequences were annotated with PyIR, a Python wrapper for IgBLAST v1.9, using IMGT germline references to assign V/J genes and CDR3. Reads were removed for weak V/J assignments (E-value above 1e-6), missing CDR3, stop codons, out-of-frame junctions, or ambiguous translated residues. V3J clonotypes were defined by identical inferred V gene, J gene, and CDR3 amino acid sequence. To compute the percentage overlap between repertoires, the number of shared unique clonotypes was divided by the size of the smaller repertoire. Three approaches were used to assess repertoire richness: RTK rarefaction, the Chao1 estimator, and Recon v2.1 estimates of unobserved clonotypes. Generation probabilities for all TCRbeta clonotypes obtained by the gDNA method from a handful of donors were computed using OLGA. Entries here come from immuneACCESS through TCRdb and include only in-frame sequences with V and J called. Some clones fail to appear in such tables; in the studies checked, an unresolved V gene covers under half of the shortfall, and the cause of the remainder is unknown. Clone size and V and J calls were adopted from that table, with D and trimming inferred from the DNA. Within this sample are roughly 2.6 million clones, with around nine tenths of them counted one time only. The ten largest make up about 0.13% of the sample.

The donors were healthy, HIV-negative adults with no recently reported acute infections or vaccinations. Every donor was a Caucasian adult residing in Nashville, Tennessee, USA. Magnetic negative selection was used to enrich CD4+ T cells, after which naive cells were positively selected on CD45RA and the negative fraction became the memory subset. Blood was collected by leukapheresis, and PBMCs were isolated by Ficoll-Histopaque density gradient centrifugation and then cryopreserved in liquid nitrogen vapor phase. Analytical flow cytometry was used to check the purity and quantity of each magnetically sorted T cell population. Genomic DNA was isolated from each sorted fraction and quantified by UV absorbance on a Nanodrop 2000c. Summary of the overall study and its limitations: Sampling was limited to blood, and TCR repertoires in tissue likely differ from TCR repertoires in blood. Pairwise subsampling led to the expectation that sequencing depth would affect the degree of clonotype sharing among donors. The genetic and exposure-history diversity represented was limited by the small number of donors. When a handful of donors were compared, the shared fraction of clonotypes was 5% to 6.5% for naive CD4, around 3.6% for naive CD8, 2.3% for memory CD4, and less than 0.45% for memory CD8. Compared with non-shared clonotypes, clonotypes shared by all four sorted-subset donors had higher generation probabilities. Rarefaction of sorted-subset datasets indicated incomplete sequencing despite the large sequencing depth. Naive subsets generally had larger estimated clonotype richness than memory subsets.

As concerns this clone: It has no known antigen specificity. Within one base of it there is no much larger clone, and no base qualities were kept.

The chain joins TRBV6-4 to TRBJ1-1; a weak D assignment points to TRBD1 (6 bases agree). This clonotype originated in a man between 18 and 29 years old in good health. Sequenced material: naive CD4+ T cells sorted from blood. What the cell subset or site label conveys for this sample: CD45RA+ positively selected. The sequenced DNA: TGTGCCAGCAGTGCCACAGGGACCTACACTGAAGCTTTCTTT. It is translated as CASSATGTYTEAFF.